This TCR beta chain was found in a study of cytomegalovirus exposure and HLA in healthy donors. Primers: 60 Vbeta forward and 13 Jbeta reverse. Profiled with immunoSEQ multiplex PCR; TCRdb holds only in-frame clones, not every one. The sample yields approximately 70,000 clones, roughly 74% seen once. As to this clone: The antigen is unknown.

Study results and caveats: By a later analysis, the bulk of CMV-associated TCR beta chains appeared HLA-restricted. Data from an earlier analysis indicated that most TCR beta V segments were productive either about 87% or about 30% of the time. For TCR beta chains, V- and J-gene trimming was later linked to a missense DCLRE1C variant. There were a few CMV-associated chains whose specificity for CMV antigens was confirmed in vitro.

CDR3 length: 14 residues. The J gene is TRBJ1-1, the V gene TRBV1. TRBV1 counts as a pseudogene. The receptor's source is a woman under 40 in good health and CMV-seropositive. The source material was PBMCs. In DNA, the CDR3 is TGCACCAGCAGCCAAGAGGCCATGAGGACTGAAGCTTTCTTT. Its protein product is CTSSQEAMRTEAFF.